This TCR beta chain was sequenced in a study of blood T cell repertoires in COVID-19. Across the whole study: PBMCs, B-cell-depleted T cells, or T cells provided the cDNA or gDNA that made up the material.

The CDR3 loop spans 12 amino acids. The V and J ends lost 4 bases and 7 bases respectively, with 6 bases between them. Germline-derived CDR1 and CDR2 are KGHDR and SFDVKD. Some clones are missing from TCRdb's copy, which holds only in-frame ones; the method was immunoSEQ multiplex PCR. Here the sample spans 250,000 to 350,000 clones, 75% to 90% being singletons. This chain links TRBV24-1 with TRBJ2-2; D may be TRBD1 (5 bases). The sample taken for sequencing was peripheral blood. The TCR originated in a man between 18 and 29 years old with active or convalescent COVID-19. For the CDR3, the DNA is TGTGCCACCAGTGAAGGACACGGGGAGCTGTTTTTT. Translation gives CATSEGHGELFF.